What follows describes a single T cell receptor beta chain. The CDR3 has 11 amino acids. V was shortened by 5 bases and J by 5 bases, with 9 bases between the two germline ends. Germline CDR1 reads SQVTM; CDR2 reads ANQGSEA. The entry originates in a study of blood T cell repertoires in COVID-19. Study background: Acute and convalescent COVID-19 samples came from the United States, Italy and Spain. Sources were T cells, B-cell-depleted T cells, or PBMCs; the material itself was cDNA or gDNA.

Authors' analysis steps: Cell counts per sample came from amplifying reference gene primers. Method: immunoSEQ multiplex PCR; TCRdb's copy keeps in-frame clones and lacks some. The V and J calls and clone size are taken from that table; D and trimming were inferred from the DNA. The sample includes 100,000 to 150,000 clones, around 83% of them seen just once. The source of this sequence is a man in his forties with active or convalescent COVID-19. The sample comprised peripheral blood. The gene calls are TRBV29-1 and TRBJ1-1; D remains ambiguous. The CDR3 DNA is TGCAGCGTTTCCCTGTATACTGAAGCTTTCTTT. Protein product: CSVSLYTEAFF.